The 2 T cell receptor beta chains given below trace back to one sample, sequenced in a study of glioma-infiltrating T cells. Amplification of TCR alpha and beta CDR3 regions from RNA used iRepertoire nested multiplex PCR. TCRdb used MiXCR to reprocess the multiplex PCR reads, holding one entry per CDR3 protein. Found here are roughly 100,000 distinct CDR3 sequences, about 30% of them singletons; the top ten hold 44%. The sample consisted of glioma tissue, nonneoplastic brain tissue, or PBMCs (not recorded which). The receptors originated from a human donor with low-grade glioma or glioblastoma, undergoing nonglioma brain surgery, or in good health (not recorded which).

This clonotype was detected many times. CDR3 protein: CASSESGNYGYTF. The CDR3 DNA follows: TGTGCCAGCAGTGAATCAGGGAACTATGGCTACACCTTC. The gene calls are TRBV25-1 and TRBJ1-2; the D gene is possibly TRBD1 (5 bases). From germline, CDR1 is MGHDK and CDR2 SYGVNS. Trimming shortened V by 1 base and J by 2 bases, and 5 bases separated the two germline ends. The CDR3 spans 13 residues.

The chain joins TRBV12-3 or TRBV12-4 to TRBJ2-1; no clear D gene. This CDR3 is built from 13 residues. With 6 bases removed from V and 8 bases from J, the gap between germline ends came to 14 bases. CDR3 bases: TGTGCCAGCAGACTGACACAGCTCGATGAGCAGTTCTTC. As protein: CASRLTQLDEQFF.